The 20 T cell receptor beta chains presented below share a single source sample, sequenced in a study of cytomegalovirus exposure and HLA in healthy donors. 13 Jbeta primers and 60 Vbeta primers were used for the PCR. Data came from immunoSEQ multiplex PCR; TCRdb stores just in-frame clones and leaves some out. The sample has 90,000 to 120,000 clones, approximately 73% seen once. The sequenced sample was PBMCs. These receptors were taken from a man aged 25-45 years in good health and CMV-seronegative.

This rearrangement joins TRBV7-2 to TRBJ2-7; D perhaps matches TRBD2 (7 bases). With 5 bases removed from V and 5 bases from J, the gap between germline ends came to 19 bases. The germline V gene has CDR1 SGHTA and CDR2 FQGNSA. CDR3 length: 15 residues. CDR3 in DNA: TGTGCCAGCAGCCAAGGGGGGGTTAGGGAAAACGAGCAGTACTTC. It encodes CASSQGGVRENEQYF.

The V gene is TRBV7-9, the J gene TRBJ1-1; D ambiguous. Germline V gene sequence: CDR1 SEHNR, CDR2 FQNEAQ (reference sequence). Trimming pared 2 bases from V and 1 base from J, leaving 5 bases between. The CDR3 has 13 residues. CDR3 region: CASSLFGNTEAFF. CDR3 coding DNA: TGTGCCAGCAGCTTATTCGGGAACACTGAAGCTTTCTTT. Using reference TRBV7-9 and TRBJ1-1 for the parts outside the CDR3, the full variable domain is DTGVSQNPRHKITKRGQNVTFRCDPISEHNRLYWYRQTLGQGPEFLTYFQNEAQLEKSRLLSDRFSAERPKGSFSTLEIQRTEQGDSAMYLCASSLFGNTEAFFGQGTRLTVV.

Worth noting for this clone: Compared with germline, one end of the junction differs, possibly owing to a read error. CDR3 DNA sequence: TGTTCCAGCAGCTTAGCCGAGGGGAACACTGAAGCTTTCTTT. Translated, it gives CSSSLAEGNTEAFF. The genes are TRBV7-9 and TRBJ1-1; D unresolved. The CDR3 totals 14 residues. CDR1 is SEHNR and CDR2 is FQNEAQ in the germline V gene (reference sequence).

The chain employs TRBV19 and TRBJ1-1; 7 bases line up with TRBD1. The germline V gene encodes CDR1 LNHDA and CDR2 SQIVND (reference sequence). The CDR3 consists of 15 residues. Trimming removed 3 bases from V and 0 bases from J; junction bases left unmatched: 4. CDR3 amino acids: CASSIRDRVNTEAFF. The CDR3 DNA is TGTGCCAGTAGTATTCGTGACAGGGTGAACACTGAAGCTTTCTTT.

V is TRBV6-1 and J is TRBJ1-5; D is ambiguous. This CDR3 is built from 15 residues. V lost 8 bases to trimming and J lost 0 bases, with 14 bases between them. CDR1 and CDR2 from the germline V gene are MNHNS and SASEGT. CDR3 bases: TGTGCCAGCGGCCCTGACTGGTCTAGCAATCAGCCCCAGCATTTT. Translating gives CASGPDWSSNQPQHF.

As to this clone: At the DNA level, this CDR3 is encoded by other sequences in the same sample as well. The V and J genes are TRBV18 and TRBJ2-5; 7 bases are shared with TRBD1. Trimming at V came to 3 bases and at J to 3 bases, leaving 4 bases not matched to a gene. Per the germline V gene, CDR1 is KGHSH and CDR2 is LQKENI. This CDR3 region has 14 residues. CDR3 loop: CASSPTTGEETQYF. CDR3 sequence (DNA): TGTGCCAGCTCACCTACTACAGGGGAAGAGACCCAGTACTTC. The entire variable domain, with the rest obtained from reference TRBV18 and TRBJ2-5, is as follows: NAGVMQNPRHLVRRRGQEARLRCSPMKGHSHVYWYRQLPEEGLKFMVYLQKENIIDESGMPKERFSAEFPKEGPSILRIQQVVRGDSAAYFCASSPTTGEETQYFGPGTRLLVL.

The J gene is TRBJ2-3, the V gene TRBV27; 8 bases match TRBD1. V trimming: 5 bases; J trimming: 4 bases; junction bases outside the gene matches: 8. CDR3 length: 15 amino acids. Germline V gene sequence: CDR1 MNHEY, CDR2 SMNVEV (reference sequence). CDR3: CASSPRTGRADTQYF. The DNA of the CDR3 is TGTGCCAGCAGTCCGCGGACAGGGCGAGCAGATACGCAGTATTTT.

The rearrangement joins TRBV5-1 to TRBJ1-2; TRBD1 agrees at 8 bases. This CDR3 comprises 14 residues. Trimming took 0 bases from V and 5 from J; bases not matched to a gene: 3. Germline CDR1 SGHRS, CDR2 YFSETQ. DNA for the CDR3: TGCGCCAGCAGCTTGGAACAGGGGGTTTATGGCTACACCTTC. Amino acid sequence: CASSLEQGVYGYTF.

The V call is TRBV2, the J call TRBJ2-7, with a possible D match to TRBD1 (6 bases). The CDR3 runs to 14 residues. V lost 8 bases, J lost 1 base, and 15 bases lay in between. Per the germline V gene, CDR1 is SNHLY and CDR2 is FYNNEI. The CDR3 DNA follows: TGTGCCAGCCTTGCACAGGGAGTGTCCTACGAGCAGTACTTC. Protein sequence: CASLAQGVSYEQYF. The full variable domain, its missing parts supplied by reference TRBV2 and TRBJ2-7, is EPEVTQTPSHQVTQMGQEVILRCVPISNHLYFYWYRQILGQKVEFLVSFYNNEISEKSEIFDDQFSVERPDGSNFTLKIRSTKLEDSAMYFCASLAQGVSYEQYFGPGTRLTVT.

The genes are TRBV9 and TRBJ2-2; D remains unclear. Germline V CDR1 and CDR2: SGDLS, YYNGEE. CDR3 length: 13 amino acids. The V end was cut by 0 bases, the J end by 3 bases, with 3 bases between. DNA for the CDR3: TGTGCCAGCAGCGTAGCTTACACCGGGGAGCTGTTTTTT. Translated, it gives CASSVAYTGELFF.

This clone turned up a few times. The rearrangement links TRBV28 to TRBJ1-2; D remains ambiguous. Per the germline V gene, CDR1 is MDHEN and CDR2 is SYDVKM. The germline V and J ends were trimmed by 2 bases and 4 bases, with 8 bases remaining between them. The CDR3 loop spans 13 amino acids. The CDR3 here is CASSLAGSYGYTF. DNA of the CDR3: TGTGCCAGCAGTTTAGCAGGAAGCTATGGCTACACCTTC.

V usage is TRBV15 and J usage is TRBJ2-3, with a tentative D call TRBD2 (5 bases). This CDR3 has 13 residues. Germline V gives CDR1 LNHNV, CDR2 YYDKDF (reference sequence). Trimming took 5 bases from V and 8 from J, leaving 14 bases between them. CDR3 DNA: TGTGCCACCAGCTACCTAACCGGGGTTACGCAGTATTTT. Translating gives CATSYLTGVTQYF.

The chain has TRBV18 and TRBJ2-4; possibly TRBD2 for D (6 bases). Trimming removed 3 bases at V and 7 bases at J, with 19 bases between. This CDR3 has 16 amino acids. From germline, CDR1 is KGHSH and CDR2 LQKENI. As DNA, the CDR3 is TGTGCCAGCTCACCTGTTTCGACGGGAGCATATAACATTCAGTACTTC. Amino acid sequence: CASSPVSTGAYNIQYF.

The chain joins TRBV2 to TRBJ2-1; 10 bases agree with TRBD2. This CDR3 spans 16 amino acids. V lost 6 bases and J lost 6; bases outside the gene matches: 11. Germline CDR1 reads SNHLY; CDR2 reads FYNNEI. The DNA for the CDR3 is TGTGCCAGCAGCGCACCTCTAGCGGGAGTTCCCAATGAGCAGTTCTTC. Translated, it gives CASSAPLAGVPNEQFF.

V is TRBV9 and J is TRBJ2-1; TRBD2 matches at 7 bases. The trim removed 3 bases at V and 5 bases at J, leaving 11 bases unmatched. Germline CDR1 SGDLS, CDR2 YYNGEE. This CDR3 is 16 amino acids long. CDR3 coding DNA: TGTGCCAGCAGCGGGGGTTGGGCGGGGGACCACAATGAGCAGTTCTTC. Residues: CASSGGWAGDHNEQFF.

This chain joins TRBV6-5 and TRBJ2-7; 8 bases align to TRBD1. The germline gives CDR1 MNHEY, CDR2 SVGAGI. The CDR3 covers 12 residues. Germline trimming cut 3 bases from V and 6 bases from J; bases unmatched to any gene: 1. The CDR3 DNA sequence: TGTGCCAGCAGTTATACAGGGGGCGAGCAGTACTTC. It codes for CASSYTGGEQYF.

The rearrangement joins TRBV19 to TRBJ1-2, with 7 nucleotides matching TRBD1. The CDR3 is 12 amino acids. Trimming at V came to 7 bases and at J to 4 bases, leaving 3 bases not matched to a gene. The germline CDR1 and CDR2 sequences are LNHDA and SQIVND (reference sequence). The CDR3: CASNSGGYGYTF. Written as DNA, the CDR3 is TGTGCCAGTAACTCAGGGGGCTATGGCTACACCTTC.

J is TRBJ2-3 and V is TRBV5-1, with TRBD2 identical over 9 bases. The CDR3 runs to 15 residues. The J segment lost 1 base and the V segment lost 2 bases, leaving 2 bases of the junction unmatched. Per germline, CDR1 SGHRS and CDR2 YFSETQ. CDR3 DNA: TGCGCCAGCAGCTTTAGCGGGGGACGCACAGATACGCAGTATTTT. Its protein is CASSFSGGRTDTQYF. Combining the CDR3 with reference TRBV5-1 and TRBJ2-3 gives the whole variable domain KAGVTQTPRYLIKTRGQQVTLSCSPISGHRSVSWYQQTPGQGLQFLFEYFSETQRNKGNFPGRFSGRQFSNSRSEMNVSTLELGDSALYLCASSFSGGRTDTQYFGPGTRLTVL.

This chain connects TRBV10-2 to TRBJ1-5, with 11 bases lining up with TRBD1. This CDR3 contains 14 residues. Germline V CDR1 and CDR2: WSHSY, SAAADI. V was pared by 4 bases and J by 5 bases, with 1 base of the junction left unmatched. The CDR3 spells CASSGTGGHQPQHF. The CDR3 DNA follows: TGCGCCAGCAGTGGGACAGGGGGCCATCAGCCCCAGCATTTT.

The CDR3 loop reads CASKRGGQVTGANVLTF. As DNA, the CDR3 is TGTGCCAGCAAACGTGGGGGACAGGTCACTGGGGCCAACGTCCTGACTTTC. V and J are TRBV28 and TRBJ2-6; 8 positions agree with TRBD1. CDR3 length equals 17 residues. The V gene end was trimmed by 7 bases and the J gene end by 2 bases; junction bases not matched to a gene: 10. CDR1 and CDR2 (germline): MDHEN, SYDVKM.